Listed here are 16 T cell receptor beta chains from one sample, sequenced in a study of T cells in Graves' hyperthyroidism and ophthalmopathy. RNA transcripts gave rise to amplified TCR beta CDR3 regions. HTBI primers were used for first-round RT-PCR of the TCR CDR3. TCRdb reanalysed the multiplex PCR reads using MiXCR and keeps one entry per CDR3 protein. Of 400,000 or so distinct CDR3 sequences in the sample, 12% to 15% are singletons; the top ten hold roughly 19%. What was sequenced was blood. Every receptor here comes from a woman in her sixties or seventies with Graves' ophthalmopathy.

This clonotype was observed at least ten times. CDR3 amino acids: CASGSHRDEQFF. As DNA, the CDR3 is TGTGCTAGTGGTTCCCACCGGGATGAGCAGTTCTTC. The V call is TRBV12-5, the J call TRBJ2-1; D remains ambiguous. Germline V lookup: CDR1 LGHNT, CDR2 FRNRAP. The CDR3 has 12 amino acids. The germline V and J ends were trimmed by 4 bases and 8 bases, with 9 bases remaining between them. Full variable domain (missing parts from reference TRBV12-5 and TRBJ2-1): DARVTQTPRHKVTEMGQEVTMRCQPILGHNTVFWYRQTMMQGLELLAYFRNRAPLDDSGMPKDRFSAEMPDATLATLKIQPSEPRDSAVYFCASGSHRDEQFFGPGTRLTVL.

This clonotype showed up many times. This sequence joins TRBV12-5 and TRBJ2-1; D is unclear. The V and J ends lost 3 bases and 0 bases respectively, with 3 bases between them. The CDR3 runs 13 residues. Germline-derived CDR1 and CDR2 are LGHNT and FRNRAP. Here the CDR3 DNA reads TGTGCTAGTGGTTTCCGCTCCTACAATGAGCAGTTCTTC. Translated: CASGFRSYNEQFF.

This clonotype was seen repeatedly, ten times or more. The chain combines TRBV2 with TRBJ1-5; TRBD1 might be the D (6 bases). There are 15 residues in the CDR3. Trimming shortened V by 0 bases and J by 9 bases, and 15 bases separated the two germline ends. Germline CDR1 and CDR2: SNHLY and FYNNEI. The CDR3, as DNA: TGTGCCAGCAGTGAAGCCGCGGGGGCGATGGGGCCCCAGCATTTT. The encoded protein is CASSEAAGAMGPQHF. Supplemented by reference TRBV2 and TRBJ1-5, the full variable domain reads EPEVTQTPSHQVTQMGQEVILRCVPISNHLYFYWYRQILGQKVEFLVSFYNNEISEKSEIFDDQFSVERPDGSNFTLKIRSTKLEDSAMYFCASSEAAGAMGPQHFGDGTRLSIL.

In its sample, this clonotype was seen many times. The chain recombines TRBV4-1 with TRBJ2-5; D is possibly TRBD1 (5 bases). This CDR3 is 14 amino acids long. Trimming shortened V by 4 bases and J by 2 bases, and 11 bases separated the two germline ends. Germline loops: CDR1 MGHRA, CDR2 YSYEKL. As DNA, the CDR3 is TGCGCCAGCAGCCGCACGGACACTCAAGAGACCCAGTACTTC. It yields the protein CASSRTDTQETQYF.

This clonotype was counted at least ten times. The chain combines TRBV12-3 or TRBV12-4 with TRBJ1-5; 7 bases line up with TRBD1. Trimming removed 5 bases from V and 2 bases from J; junction bases left unmatched: 6. The CDR3 consists of 15 residues. DNA for the CDR3: TGTGCCAGCAGTCGGACAGGTCGGCGCAATCAGCCCCAGCATTTT. This sequence encodes CASSRTGRRNQPQHF.

In its sample, this clonotype was seen many times. V usage is TRBV5-1 and J usage is TRBJ2-7, with D possibly TRBD2 on 5 matching bases. V lost 1 base and J 6 bases, leaving 11 bases between the germline ends. Germline V gene sequence: CDR1 SGHRS, CDR2 YFSETQ. This CDR3 is built from 13 residues. CDR3 sequence reads: CASSLSLGSEQYF. CDR3 bases: TGCGCCAGCAGCTTGAGCCTTGGGAGCGAGCAGTACTTC. Complete variable domain (other parts from reference TRBV5-1 and TRBJ2-7): KAGVTQTPRYLIKTRGQQVTLSCSPISGHRSVSWYQQTPGQGLQFLFEYFSETQRNKGNFPGRFSGRQFSNSRSEMNVSTLELGDSALYLCASSLSLGSEQYFGPGTRLTVT.

This clonotype was counted many times. CDR3 in amino acids: CSARPPVAGSSYNEQFF. The CDR3 DNA follows: TGCAGTGCTAGACCCCCTGTGGCGGGAAGCTCCTACAATGAGCAGTTCTTC. The genes are TRBV20-1 and TRBJ2-1; possibly TRBD2 for D (6 bases). V was trimmed by 2 bases and J by 0 bases, leaving 17 bases between them. There are 17 residues in the CDR3. Germline assignment: CDR1 DFQATT and CDR2 SNEGSKA (reference sequence).

The chain recombines TRBV24-1 with TRBJ2-2; D is ambiguous. V was clipped by 5 bases and J by 5 bases, with 8 bases between them. Germline V gene sequence: CDR1 KGHDR, CDR2 SFDVKD. This CDR3 has 13 residues. CDR3 loop: CATSVLTTGELFF. CDR3 bases: TGTGCCACCAGTGTCTTGACGACCGGGGAGCTGTTTTTT.

This clonotype was recorded a few times. V gene TRBV9 combines with J gene TRBJ2-7; the D is unclear. Germline assignment: CDR1 SGDLS and CDR2 YYNGEE. This CDR3 is 13 amino acids long. Deletions cut 4 bases from V and 1 base from J, with 9 bases between. The CDR3 bases are TGTGCCAGCAGCCCACCAGTATCCTACGAGCAGTACTTC. Its protein is CASSPPVSYEQYF.

Concerning this clonotype itself: This could be a read error, since a much larger clone is one nucleotide away. V and J are TRBV20-1 and TRBJ2-5; 11 positions agree with TRBD2. The length of the CDR3 is 13 residues. Germline V gene data show CDR1 as DFQATT and CDR2 as SNEGSKA (reference sequence). The CDR3 coding sequence is TGCAGCCCGGGACTAGCGGAAGTAGAGACCCAGTACTTC. Translation: CSPGLAEVETQYF.

In this sample, this clonotype turned up many times. The J gene is TRBJ2-1, the V gene TRBV19, with D tentatively TRBD2 (5 bases). Germline CDR1 is LNHDA and CDR2 is SQIVND (reference sequence). Trimming left V 5 bases short and J 6 bases short, with 11 bases between. This CDR3 region has 13 residues. In DNA, the CDR3 is TGTGCCAGTAGTGACCGGACTGTCAATGAGCAGTTCTTC. This translates into CASSDRTVNEQFF.

This clonotype has at least ten counts. V is TRBV20-1 and J is TRBJ2-3, with 7 bases identical to TRBD1. Unmatched junction bases numbered 8, after V lost 6 bases and J lost 2 bases. The CDR3 length is 14 residues. Looked up from germline, CDR1 is DFQATT and CDR2 is SNEGSKA (reference sequence). In nucleotides, the CDR3 is TGCAGTGCATCGACACAGGGGCACACAGATACGCAGTATTTT. Its translation is CSASTQGHTDTQYF.

About this clonotype itself: This may arise from a read error, as a much more abundant clone is one base away. This sequence joins TRBV28 and TRBJ1-2; 10 bases match TRBD1. Germline V CDR1 and CDR2: MDHEN, SYDVKM. The junction had 8 bases not matched to a gene; V was cut back by 8 bases and J by 5 bases. This CDR3 is built from 14 residues. The CDR3 DNA follows: TGTGCCAGCGGCAGGACAGGGGGGCGGTATGGCTACACCTTC. The encoded protein is CASGRTGGRYGYTF.

CDR3 sequence reads: CASSTPTGSPEQYF. CDR3 coding DNA: TGCGCCAGCAGTACGCCAACCGGGAGCCCCGAGCAGTACTTC. The rearrangement uses TRBV10-2 and TRBJ2-7; a weak D match, TRBD2 (6 bases). The CDR3 spans 14 residues. Trimming left V 5 bases short and J 6 bases short, with 17 bases between. Germline V gene lookup returns CDR1 WSHSY and CDR2 SAAADI.

The chain uses TRBV29-1 and TRBJ2-5; maybe TRBD1 (5 bases). Germline CDR1 is SQVTM and CDR2 is ANQGSEA. V dropped 6 bases and J dropped 5 bases, with 16 bases sitting between them. The CDR3 has 13 amino acids. The CDR3, as DNA: TGCAGCGTCGCCAGGGCAGGGTTGGAGACCCAGTACTTC. This sequence encodes CSVARAGLETQYF.

This clonotype has ten or more counts. The gene calls are TRBV2 and TRBJ1-1; 8 bases fit TRBD1. Germline loops: CDR1 SNHLY, CDR2 FYNNEI. Losses at the gene ends were 5 bases for V and 11 bases for J; bases not matched to a gene: 4. The CDR3 consists of 11 residues. The CDR3 region is CASSFDRGAFF. The CDR3 DNA reads TGTGCCAGCAGTTTTGACAGGGGTGCTTTCTTT.